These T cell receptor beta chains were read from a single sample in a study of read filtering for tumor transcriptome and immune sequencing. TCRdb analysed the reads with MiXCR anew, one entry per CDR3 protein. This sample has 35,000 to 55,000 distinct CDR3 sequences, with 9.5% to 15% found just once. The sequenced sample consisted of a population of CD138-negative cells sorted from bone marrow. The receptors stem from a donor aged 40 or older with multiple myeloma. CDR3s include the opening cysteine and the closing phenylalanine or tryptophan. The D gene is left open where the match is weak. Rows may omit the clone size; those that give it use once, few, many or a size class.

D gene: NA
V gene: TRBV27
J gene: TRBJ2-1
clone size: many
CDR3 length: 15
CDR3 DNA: TGTGCCAGCAGTTTTTTATATCTCCCAGGGAATGAGCAGTTCTTC
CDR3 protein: CASSFLYLPGNEQFF

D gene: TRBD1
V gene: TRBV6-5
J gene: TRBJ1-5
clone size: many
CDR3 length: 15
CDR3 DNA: TGTGCCAGCAGTTTCGACCACAGGGGGAATCAGCCCCAGCATTTT
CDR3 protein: CASSFDHRGNQPQHF

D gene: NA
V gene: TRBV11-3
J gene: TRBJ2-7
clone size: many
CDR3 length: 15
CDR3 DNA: TGTGCCAGCAGCTTAGGTAGCAGATCCGACTACGAGCAGTACTTC
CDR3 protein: CASSLGSRSDYEQYF

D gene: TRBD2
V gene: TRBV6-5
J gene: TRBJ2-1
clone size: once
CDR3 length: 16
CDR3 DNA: TGTGCCAGCAGTGGCCCTCTAGCGGGGGGAGGGAGTGAGCAGTTCTTC
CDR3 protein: CASSGPLAGGGSEQFF

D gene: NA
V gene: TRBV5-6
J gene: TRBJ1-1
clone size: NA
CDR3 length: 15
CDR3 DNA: TGTGCCAGCAGCTTTAAGGGGGGTCTGAACATTGAAGCTTTCTTT
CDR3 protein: CASSFKGGLNIEAFF

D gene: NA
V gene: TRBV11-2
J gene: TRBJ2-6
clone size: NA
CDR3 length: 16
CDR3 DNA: TGTGCCAGCAGCCGGACGGCAAGCTCTGGGGCCAACGTCCTGACTTTC
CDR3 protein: CASSRTASSGANVLTF

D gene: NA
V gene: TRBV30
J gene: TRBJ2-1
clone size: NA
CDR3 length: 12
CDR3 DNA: TGTGTCTGGAGACCCGGCTACAATGAGCAGTTCTTC
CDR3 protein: CVWRPGYNEQFF

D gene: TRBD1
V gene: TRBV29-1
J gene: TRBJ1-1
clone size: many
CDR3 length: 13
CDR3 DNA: TGCAGCGCCTGGGACAGGGGGGACACTGAAGCTTTCTTT
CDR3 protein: CSAWDRGDTEAFF

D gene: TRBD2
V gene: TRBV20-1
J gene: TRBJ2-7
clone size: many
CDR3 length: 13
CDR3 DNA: TGCAGTGTCCCGGGACTAGCAACCTACGAGCAGTACTTC
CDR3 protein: CSVPGLATYEQYF

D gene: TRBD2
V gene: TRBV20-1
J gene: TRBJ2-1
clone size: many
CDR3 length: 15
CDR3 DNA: TGCAGTGCGATCTCTTCTAGCGGACTAACCAATGAGCAGTTCTTC
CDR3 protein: CSAISSSGLTNEQFF

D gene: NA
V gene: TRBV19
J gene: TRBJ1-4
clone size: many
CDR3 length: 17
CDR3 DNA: TGTGCCAGTAGTAGGACACGGCGTGGCGGCGTTAATGAAAAACTGTTTTTT
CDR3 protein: CASSRTRRGGVNEKLFF

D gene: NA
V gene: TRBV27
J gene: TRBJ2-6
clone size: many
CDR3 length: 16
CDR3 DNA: TGTGCCAGCAGTCCACCATCTATCCCTGGGGCCAACGTCCTGACTTTC
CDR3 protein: CASSPPSIPGANVLTF

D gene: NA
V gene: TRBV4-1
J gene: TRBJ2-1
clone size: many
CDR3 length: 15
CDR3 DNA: TGCGCCAGCAGCCAAGTCGGGAGTAACGTGAATGAGCAGTTCTTC
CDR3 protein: CASSQVGSNVNEQFF

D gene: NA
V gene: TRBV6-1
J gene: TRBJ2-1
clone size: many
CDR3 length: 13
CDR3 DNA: TGTGCCAGCAGTGGACAGGCGCCGAATGAGCAGTTCTTC
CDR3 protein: CASSGQAPNEQFF

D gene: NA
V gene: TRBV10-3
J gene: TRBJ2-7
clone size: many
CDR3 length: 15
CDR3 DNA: TGTGCCATCAGTGCTGACACGGTCTCATCCTACGAGCAGTACTTC
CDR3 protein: CAISADTVSSYEQYF

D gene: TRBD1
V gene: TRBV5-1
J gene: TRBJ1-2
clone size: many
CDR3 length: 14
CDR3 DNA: TGCGCCAGCAGCTTGGGACAGGGGAAATATGGCTACACCTTC
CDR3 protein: CASSLGQGKYGYTF

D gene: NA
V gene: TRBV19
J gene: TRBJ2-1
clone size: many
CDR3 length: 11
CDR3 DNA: TGTGCCAGTAGTATCGGTGAAAAAGGGTTCTTC
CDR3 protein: CASSIGEKGFF

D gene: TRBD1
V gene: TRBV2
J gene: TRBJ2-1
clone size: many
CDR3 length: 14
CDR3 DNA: TGTGCCAGCAGCCGGGACAGGGGACACAATGAGCAGTTCTTC
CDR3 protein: CASSRDRGHNEQFF